Following are 26 T cell receptor beta chains from one sample sequenced in a study of T cells after yellow fever vaccination. TCRdb re-derived calls from the 5' RACE reads in MiXCR, one entry per CDR3 protein. The repertoire holds approximately 260,000 distinct CDR3 sequences, with roughly 5.2% as singletons. This specimen consisted of CD4+ T cells sorted from PBMCs, obtained on the day of the yellow fever booster vaccination. Every receptor here comes from a man aged 18-30 years who received the YFV17D yellow fever vaccine.

Many counts were recorded for this clonotype. This chain uses TRBV7-2 with TRBJ1-2; no clear D. CDR1 SGHTA and CDR2 FQGNSA come from the germline V gene. The CDR3 length is 15 residues. V was clipped by 2 bases and J by 2 bases, with 12 bases between them. The CDR3: CASSLTPLFNYGYTF. CDR3 in DNA: TGTGCCAGCAGCTTAACACCACTTTTCAACTATGGCTACACCTTC.

This clonotype has only a few counts. The rearrangement links TRBV20-1 to TRBJ1-1, with D possibly being TRBD1 (6 bases). CDR3 length equals 11 residues. The germline CDR1 and CDR2 sequences are DFQATT and SNEGSKA (reference sequence). The CDR3 loop reads CSNGGNTEAFF. The CDR3 nucleotides read TGCAGCAACGGGGGCAACACTGAAGCTTTCTTT.

The chain couples TRBV20-1 to TRBJ1-2, with TRBD1 as a possible D gene (5 bases). The CDR3 runs 14 residues. Looked up from germline, CDR1 is DFQATT and CDR2 is SNEGSKA (reference sequence). V lost 3 bases to trimming and J lost 7 bases, with 18 bases between them. The CDR3 reads CSARSPGREAGYTF. CDR3 nucleotides: TGCAGTGCTAGGTCCCCAGGGAGAGAGGCTGGCTACACCTTC.

This clonotype was seen a few times. The chain carries TRBV20-1 and TRBJ2-3; 10 bases match TRBD2. V lost 3 bases to trimming and J lost 1 base; unmatched junction nucleotides: 4. This CDR3 contains 15 residues. Per the germline V gene, CDR1 is DFQATT and CDR2 is SNEGSKA (reference sequence). The CDR3 is CSASRTSGGTDTQYF. CDR3 in DNA: TGCAGTGCTAGTCGGACTAGCGGAGGCACAGATACGCAGTATTTT.

This chain connects TRBV24-1 to TRBJ1-1; 8 bases map to TRBD1. The CDR3 has 17 amino acids. The trim removed 7 bases at V and 2 bases at J, leaving 14 bases unmatched. The germline CDR1 and CDR2 sequences are KGHDR and SFDVKD. The CDR3 region is CATSRSPNRGSNTEAFF. The CDR3 DNA sequence: TGTGCCACCAGCCGATCTCCCAACAGGGGGTCAAACACTGAAGCTTTCTTT.

This clonotype has just a few counts. The rearrangement joins TRBV28 to TRBJ2-7; no clear D. V was clipped by 4 bases and J by 4 bases, with 5 bases between them. CDR1 and CDR2 from the germline V gene are MDHEN and SYDVKM. The CDR3 loop spans 11 amino acids. As DNA, the CDR3 is TGTGCCAGCAGTTCCTGGTACGAGCAGTACTTC. This codes for CASSSWYEQYF.

The J gene is TRBJ2-1, the V gene TRBV10-2, with a weak D call TRBD2 (7 bases). The length of the CDR3 is 11 residues. Germline V CDR1 and CDR2: WSHSY, SAAADI. Trimming took 6 bases from V and 15 from J, leaving 15 bases between them. CDR3 in amino acids: CASRGGAFRFF. The CDR3 DNA follows: TGCGCCAGCAGGGGGGGGGCGTTTCGGTTCTTC.

This clonotype was picked up many times. J is TRBJ2-7 and V is TRBV29-1, with 14 bases aligning to TRBD2. The V gene's germline CDR1 is SQVTM and CDR2 ANQGSEA. The ends lost 7 bases at V and 6 bases at J; junction bases unmatched: 8. CDR3 length equals 14 residues. In nucleotides, the CDR3 is TGCAGCGCCGGGGGGACTAGCGGGGGAGGCGAGCAGTACTTC. Translation gives CSAGGTSGGGEQYF.

This clonotype was picked up a small number of times. The chain couples TRBV4-2 to TRBJ2-1; 10 bases line up with TRBD1. Trimming removed 2 bases from V and 6 bases from J; junction bases left unmatched: 13. The CDR3 has 18 amino acids. Germline lookup yields CDR1 LGHNA and CDR2 YNFKEQ. As DNA, the CDR3 is TGTGCCAGCAGCCAACGCAACCCAAGACAGGGGGCGCCCAATGAGCAGTTCTTC. Its protein product is CASSQRNPRQGAPNEQFF.

The chain links TRBV6-2 or TRBV6-3 to TRBJ1-4; TRBD1 agrees at 8 bases. V shed 8 bases, J shed 11 bases, and the junction held 7 bases outside the gene matches. In germline, CDR1 is MNHEY, CDR2 SVGEGT. The CDR3 runs to 12 residues. The CDR3 DNA follows: TGTGCCAGCCTGGACAGGGTCGGGAAACTGTTTTTT. Amino acid sequence: CASLDRVGKLFF.

The sample holds many counts of this clonotype. The chain has TRBV6-6 and TRBJ1-5, with D possibly TRBD1 on 5 matching bases. Trimming took off 5 bases at V and 6 bases at J, with 11 bases between the two ends. CDR3 length equals 13 residues. CDR1 is MNHNY, CDR2 SVGAGI, per germline (reference sequence). The chain's CDR3 is CASSQAGVQPQHF. CDR3 bases: TGTGCCAGCAGTCAAGCGGGGGTTCAGCCCCAGCATTTT.

This clonotype was observed many times. The rearrangement uses TRBV7-9 and TRBJ1-6, with D perhaps TRBD1 (5 bases). Germline V gives CDR1 SEHNR, CDR2 FQNEAQ (reference sequence). The CDR3 spans 13 residues. Trimming took off 5 bases at V and 12 bases at J, with 14 bases between the two ends. Here the CDR3 DNA reads TGTGCCAGCAGCCGGACATCCAGAGGACCCCTCCACTTT. This sequence encodes CASSRTSRGPLHF.

This chain connects TRBV5-1 to TRBJ1-1; D ambiguous. The germline V and J ends were trimmed by 5 bases and 0 bases, with 11 bases remaining between them. The germline V gene encodes CDR1 SGHRS and CDR2 YFSETQ. The CDR3 length is 14 residues. CDR3 sequence: CASRRISMNTEAFF. The CDR3 region has the DNA TGCGCCAGCAGACGGATCTCTATGAACACTGAAGCTTTCTTT.

The chain recombines TRBV7-7 with TRBJ2-2; 14 nucleotides match TRBD2. Per the germline V gene, CDR1 is SSHAT and CDR2 is FNYEAQ (reference sequence). V was clipped by 5 bases and J by 4 bases; unmatched bases: 3. This CDR3 contains 16 residues. The chain's CDR3 is CASSRLAGGPTGELFF. The CDR3 DNA reads TGTGCCAGCAGCCGACTAGCGGGGGGGCCCACCGGGGAGCTGTTTTTT.

This clonotype was seen at least ten times. The genes are TRBV7-2 and TRBJ2-2, with TRBD1 identical over 10 bases. This CDR3 comprises 18 residues. J was trimmed by 3 bases and V by 0 bases; bases with no gene match: 7. Per the germline V gene, CDR1 is SGHTA and CDR2 is FQGNSA. The DNA for the CDR3 is TGTGCCAGCAGCTTAGCGTCAGTGACAGGGGGCCACACCGGGGAGCTGTTTTTT. This codes for CASSLASVTGGHTGELFF. The full variable domain, with the rest looked up from reference TRBV7-2 and TRBJ2-2, is GAGVSQSPSNKVTEKGKDVELRCDPISGHTALYWYRQSLGQGLEFLIYFQGNSAPDKSGLPSDRFSAERTGGSVSTLTIQRTQQEDSAVYLCASSLASVTGGHTGELFFGEGSRLTVL.

This clonotype was picked up a small number of times. The chain uses TRBV5-1 and TRBJ1-2; a possible D gene is TRBD1 (5 bases). The CDR3 is 15 residues long. CDR1 is SGHRS, CDR2 YFSETQ, per germline. Trimming stripped 0 bases from V and 3 bases from J, with 12 bases between. The CDR3 nucleotides read TGCGCCAGCAGCTTGGATAGCCAGGGCCACTATGGCTACACCTTC. Translation gives CASSLDSQGHYGYTF.

This clonotype was seen a handful of times. The chain joins TRBV10-3 to TRBJ2-7; D is perhaps TRBD1 (5 bases). The CDR3 consists of 13 residues. Germline CDR1 is ENHRY and CDR2 is SYGVKD. The V end lost 3 bases, the J end lost 5 bases, and 11 bases lay between the germline ends. The CDR3 coding sequence is TGTGCCATCAGTGACCCAGGGAAGCACGAGCAGTACTTC. Amino acids: CAISDPGKHEQYF.

The sample holds many counts of this clonotype. This chain links TRBV14 with TRBJ1-2, with D uncertain. V dropped 1 base and J dropped 4 bases, with 13 bases sitting between them. Germline assignment: CDR1 SGHDN and CDR2 FVKESK. The CDR3 is 15 amino acids. CDR3 amino acids: CASSQAHNSPYGYTF. CDR3 DNA sequence: TGTGCCAGCAGCCAAGCGCACAATAGTCCCTATGGCTACACCTTC.

The rearrangement uses TRBV12-3 or TRBV12-4 and TRBJ1-5; D is unclear. The ends were cut back, 8 bases at V and 3 bases at J, with 14 bases in the middle. The CDR3 contains 14 residues. The CDR3 DNA sequence: TGTGCCAGCTTGAGGGAGGGCGCCAATCAGCCCCAGCATTTT. It yields the protein CASLREGANQPQHF.

This clonotype was counted a few times. The rearrangement joins TRBV19 to TRBJ1-1; D is unresolved. The CDR3 totals 13 residues. Trimming pared 4 bases from V and 7 bases from J, leaving 13 bases between. Germline CDR1 reads LNHDA; CDR2 reads SQIVND (reference sequence). The DNA for the CDR3 is TGTGCCAGTAGTACACAACCGGGCCTTGAAGCTTTCTTT. Translation: CASSTQPGLEAFF.

The table lists this clonotype with a few counts. The chain couples TRBV7-9 to TRBJ2-5, with 8 positions matching TRBD2. The germline CDR1 and CDR2 sequences are SEHNR and FQNEAQ (reference sequence). The V and J ends lost 7 bases and 2 bases, in that order; junction bases with no gene match: 3. The CDR3 contains 13 residues. The CDR3 DNA is TGTGCCAGCACCGGGGGGGTGCAAGAGACCCAGTACTTC. Its translation is CASTGGVQETQYF.

In regard to this clonotype: A single base separates this from a much larger clone, so it may be a read error. The genes are TRBV2 and TRBJ2-4; perhaps TRBD1 as D (6 bases). CDR1 SNHLY and CDR2 FYNNEI come from the germline V gene. The CDR3 has 14 amino acids. The CDR3 nucleotides read TGTGCCAGCACTGAGGAGGCAGGGGCGAACATTAAGTACTTC. Translated: CASTEEAGANIKYF. The full variable domain, its missing parts supplied by reference TRBV2 and TRBJ2-4, is EPEVTQTPSHQVTQMGQEVILRCVPISNHLYFYWYRQILGQKVEFLVSFYNNEISEKSEIFDDQFSVERPDGSNFTLKIRSTKLEDSAMYFCASTEEAGANIKYFGAGTRLSVL.

This clonotype was seen at least ten times. This chain connects TRBV20-1 to TRBJ1-2; TRBD1 is a possible D gene (5 bases). CDR3 length: 11 amino acids. V lost 6 bases to trimming and J lost 9 bases, with 14 bases between them. CDR1 and CDR2 (germline): DFQATT, SNEGSKA (reference sequence). For the CDR3, the DNA is TGCAGTGCCTCTCGGGGGGAAAGCTACACCTTC. Its translation: CSASRGESYTF.

This clonotype has only a few counts. This chain links TRBV29-1 with TRBJ2-6; D not resolved. The CDR3 covers 13 residues. V lost 5 bases to trimming and J lost 0 bases, with 5 bases between them. Germline V lookup: CDR1 SQVTM, CDR2 ANQGSEA. The CDR3 region has the DNA TGCAGCGTTCGTATCTCTGGGGCCAACGTCCTGACTTTC. The encoded protein is CSVRISGANVLTF.

This chain links TRBV5-1 with TRBJ2-3; D is perhaps TRBD2 (6 bases). Per germline, CDR1 SGHRS and CDR2 YFSETQ. Trimming took off 7 bases at V and 4 bases at J, with 13 bases between the two ends. The CDR3 covers 13 residues. CDR3 region: CASGGVPADTQYF. The CDR3 nucleotides read TGCGCCAGCGGAGGGGTTCCCGCAGATACGCAGTATTTT.

This chain links TRBV4-3 with TRBJ2-2; the D is unclear. V lost 1 base to trimming and J lost 2 bases, with 8 bases between them. The CDR3 covers 15 residues. Germline-derived CDR1 and CDR2 are LGHNA and YSLEER. The chain's CDR3 is CASSQGYENTGELFF. The CDR3 DNA sequence: TGCGCCAGCAGCCAAGGATACGAAAACACCGGGGAGCTGTTTTTT.